This T cell receptor (beta chain) was profiled in a study of shared clonotypes between healthy human individuals. With regard to this clone: What it binds is not known. This same CDR3 is encoded by further DNA sequences in the sample.

Sorted-subset replicate PCR reactions were performed with 200 ng DNA, corresponding to some 32,000 T cell genomes. Generated by immunoSEQ multiplex PCR, the TCRdb table keeps only in-frame clones and is missing some. The sample records 950,000 to 1,300,000 clones, approximately 72% being singletons. Broader study findings: Larger richness was generally estimated for naive than memory subsets.

The CDR3 sequence is 14 residues long. V lost 4 bases to trimming and J lost 6 bases; unmatched junction nucleotides: 4. In germline, CDR1 is SGHRS, CDR2 YFSETQ. The sequencing input was memory CD4+ T cells sorted from blood. Subset reported: CD45RA-negative fraction. The chain carries TRBV5-1 and TRBJ1-6; 7 bases agree with TRBD1. The sequence came from a young man in good health. As DNA, the CDR3 is TGCGCCAGCAGCCCTCAGGGGGTTAATTCACCCCTCCACTTT. Protein product: CASSPQGVNSPLHF.